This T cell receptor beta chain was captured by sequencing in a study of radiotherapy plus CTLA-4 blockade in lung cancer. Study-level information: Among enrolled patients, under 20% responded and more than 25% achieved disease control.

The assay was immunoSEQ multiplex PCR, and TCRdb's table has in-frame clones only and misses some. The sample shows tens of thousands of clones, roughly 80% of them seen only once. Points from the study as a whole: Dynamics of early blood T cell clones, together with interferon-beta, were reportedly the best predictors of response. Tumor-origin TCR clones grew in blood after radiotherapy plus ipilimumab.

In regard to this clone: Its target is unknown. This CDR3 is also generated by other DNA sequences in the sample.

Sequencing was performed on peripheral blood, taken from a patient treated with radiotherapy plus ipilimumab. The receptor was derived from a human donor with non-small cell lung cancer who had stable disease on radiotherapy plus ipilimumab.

The CDR3 DNA is TGTGCCAGCAGCACCCGAGGGGGGACTAGCACAGATACGCAGTATTTT. Translated: CASSTRGGTSTDTQYF. V is TRBV9 and J is TRBJ2-3; perhaps D is TRBD1 or TRBD2 (6 bases each). Germline CDR1 is SGDLS and CDR2 is YYNGEE. The germline V and J ends were trimmed by 4 bases and 0 bases, with 15 bases remaining between them. CDR3 size: 16 residues.